This TCR beta chain was sequenced during a study of blood T cell repertoires in COVID-19 (dated by TCRdb to the early 2020s). About the full investigation: The collaborator samples originated in the United States, Italy and Spain and spanned the acute and convalescent phases of COVID-19. The samples were drawn from two sources: the first 160 participants of the ongoing ImmuneRACE study, and 1,200 or so subjects contributed by 6 global collaborators. Where available, HLA class I and class II types were obtained from metadata supplied by the sample provider rather than from assay-based typing. The repertoires were released in a freely available public database intended as a resource for research on the immune response to SARS-CoV-2. Sample metadata almost always included a de-identified subject ID, COVID-19 status, age in years and sex. Deeply sampled blood TCRbeta repertoires from subjects exposed to, actively infected with, or recovered from COVID-19 were included in the dataset. The material from the prospective study consisted of cDNA or gDNA derived from T cells, B-cell-depleted T cells, or PBMCs. The study at large found these results: How much clinical and demographic metadata was included differed by source and by participant, and the metadata was provided uncurated.

CDR1 and CDR2 were assigned from the germline V gene (reference sequence) as SGHNT and YYREEE. The CDR3 spans 15 residues, from the cysteine through the phenylalanine. Solely the CDR3 DNA is kept, with 45 bases framed from the first base. The germline V and J ends show losses of 2 bases and 3 bases respectively, and no gene match explains 6 bases of the junction. The immunoSEQ Assay, a bias-controlled multiplex PCR, was used to amplify TCRbeta CDR3 regions from genomic DNA. The authors' pipeline ran thus. The number of nucleated cells in each sample was estimated from the amplification of reference gene primers within the assay. To quantify the absolute abundance of each unique TCRbeta CDR3 rearrangement, sequence reads were collapsed and filtered. Productive Simpson clonality was computed per sample as the square root of Simpson's diversity index over productive rearrangements. The source is immuneACCESS, and TCRdb retained only in-frame sequences with V and J called. Part of the clones is not carried over; for the studies checked, unresolved V genes explain less than half of this, and the remainder is unexplained. The DNA gave D and trimming, while V, J and clone size come from that table. Recorded for this sample are 100,000 to 150,000 clones; 85% to 90% of them occurred a single time. 0.88% of the sample rests with the top ten.

For this clone: What this receptor recognizes is not known. Per-base quality was not reported, and no clone a single base away is much larger than it.

Collaborating institutions collected whole blood in K2EDTA tubes following their own protocols. Collaborator samples were shipped for TCRbeta analysis as frozen whole blood, isolated PBMCs, or DNA extracted from either sample type. Recombination joined TRBV5-4 with TRBJ2-3; 7 bases in between match TRBD1. Sequencing was carried out using peripheral blood. This receptor was obtained from a woman in her forties or fifties with active or convalescent COVID-19. The nucleotides read TGTGCCAGCAGCTTAAATCAACAGGGGACAGATACGCAGTATTTT. Its translation is CASSLNQQGTDTQYF.